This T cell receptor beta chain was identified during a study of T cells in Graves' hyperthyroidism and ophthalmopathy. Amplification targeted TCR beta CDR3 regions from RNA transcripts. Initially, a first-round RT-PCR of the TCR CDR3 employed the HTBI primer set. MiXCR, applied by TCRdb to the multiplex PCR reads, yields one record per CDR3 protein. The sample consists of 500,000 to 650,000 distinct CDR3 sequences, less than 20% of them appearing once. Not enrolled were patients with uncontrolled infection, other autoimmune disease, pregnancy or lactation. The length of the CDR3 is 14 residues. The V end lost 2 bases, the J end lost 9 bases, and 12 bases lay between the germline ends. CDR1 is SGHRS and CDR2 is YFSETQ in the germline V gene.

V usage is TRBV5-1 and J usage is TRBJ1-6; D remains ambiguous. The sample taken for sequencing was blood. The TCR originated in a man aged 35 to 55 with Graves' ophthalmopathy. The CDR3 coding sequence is TGCGCCAGCAGCTTCGTCTGGATGGCTTCACCCCTCCACTTT. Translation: CASSFVWMASPLHF.